The 23 T cell receptor beta chains presented below share a single source sample, sequenced in a study of neurological immune-mediated disorders. MiXCR was run by TCRdb on the 5' RACE reads, yielding one entry per CDR3 protein. The table has tens of thousands of distinct CDR3 sequences, 10% seen once. Input material: PBMCs. These TCRs come from a woman aged 30 to 39 with HTLV-1-associated myelopathy (HAM/TSP).

This clonotype showed up many times. The rearrangement joins TRBV6-9 to TRBJ1-5; the D is unclear. CDR1 is MNHGY, CDR2 SVAAGI, per germline. V gave up 8 bases and J gave up 4 bases, with 6 bases separating them. This CDR3 is built from 11 residues. CDR3: CASQVNQPQHF. Here the CDR3 DNA reads TGTGCCAGCCAGGTAAATCAGCCCCAGCATTTT.

By share of the sample, this clonotype is medium-sized. CDR3 protein: CASSLGASYNEQFF. The DNA for the CDR3 is TGTGCCAGCAGCTTGGGGGCCTCCTACAATGAGCAGTTCTTC. This chain uses TRBV5-6 with TRBJ2-1; no clear D gene. In germline, CDR1 is SGHDT, CDR2 YYEEEE. V shed 0 bases and J shed 0 bases, with 4 bases lying between them. The CDR3 extends over 14 amino acids.

This clonotype was recorded many times. This chain uses TRBV15 with TRBJ2-7; 12 bases are shared with TRBD1. V lost 0 bases to trimming and J lost 0 bases; unmatched junction nucleotides: 3. Germline V gene sequence: CDR1 LNHNV, CDR2 YYDKDF (reference sequence). The CDR3 covers 17 residues. The DNA of the CDR3 is TGTGCCACCAGCAGAGATGTGGGACAGGGGGCCTCCTACGAGCAGTACTTC. Translated, it gives CATSRDVGQGASYEQYF.

This clonotype occurred many times. The chain couples TRBV2 to TRBJ1-2; 7 bases match TRBD1. Germline V lookup: CDR1 SNHLY, CDR2 FYNNEI. V dropped 5 bases and J dropped 8; count of bases not matched to a gene: 8. The CDR3 extends over 13 amino acids. The CDR3 DNA sequence: TGTGCCAGCAGTATGGACAGGATCGAGGGCTACACCTTC. Amino acid sequence: CASSMDRIEGYTF.

This clonotype occurred many times. The chain recombines TRBV5-5 with TRBJ2-3; TRBD2 is a possible D gene (6 bases). The V end was cut by 5 bases, the J end by 1 base, with 11 bases between. The CDR3 is made up of 14 amino acids. Germline V lookup: CDR1 SGHKS, CDR2 YYEKEE (reference sequence). CDR3 residues: CASSGTEGTDTQYF. Here the CDR3 DNA reads TGTGCCAGCAGTGGGACTGAAGGCACAGATACGCAGTATTTT.

This clonotype was counted ten times or more. The rearrangement joins TRBV5-1 to TRBJ1-1, with a weak D call TRBD1 (6 bases). Germline assignment: CDR1 SGHRS and CDR2 YFSETQ. Trimming removed 8 bases from V and 3 bases from J, with 17 bases in between. This CDR3 region has 14 residues. The CDR3 here is CASADTGSDTEAFF. CDR3 DNA sequence: TGCGCCAGTGCGGACACAGGGTCTGACACTGAAGCTTTCTTT. The full variable domain, with the rest looked up from reference TRBV5-1 and TRBJ1-1, is KAGVTQTPRYLIKTRGQQVTLSCSPISGHRSVSWYQQTPGQGLQFLFEYFSETQRNKGNFPGRFSGRQFSNSRSEMNVSTLELGDSALYLCASADTGSDTEAFFGQGTRLTVV.

This clonotype was counted ten times or more. The V gene is TRBV6-1, the J gene TRBJ2-7; 8 bases map to TRBD1. The CDR3 extends over 14 amino acids. V trimming: 8 bases; J trimming: 2 bases; junction bases outside the gene matches: 8. The germline CDR1 and CDR2 sequences are MNHNS and SASEGT. CDR3 DNA: TGTGCCAGCGTCTTGGGGACAGGCACCTACGAGCAGTACTTC. It specifies CASVLGTGTYEQYF.

This clonotype has ten or more counts. The CDR3 region is CSARAAGGSTDTQYF. The CDR3 DNA follows: TGCAGTGCTAGGGCAGCGGGGGGAAGCACAGATACGCAGTATTTT. This chain uses TRBV20-1 with TRBJ2-3, with 9 nucleotides matching TRBD2. The CDR3 runs 15 residues. V lost 3 bases to trimming and J lost 0 bases; unmatched junction nucleotides: 4. Germline V gene data show CDR1 as DFQATT and CDR2 as SNEGSKA (reference sequence).

This clonotype was detected ten times or more. The chain combines TRBV20-1 with TRBJ1-4; TRBD1 matches at 8 bases. The junction had 7 bases not matched to a gene; V was cut back by 3 bases and J by 7 bases. CDR1 DFQATT and CDR2 SNEGSKA come from the germline V gene (reference sequence). This CDR3 is 14 amino acids long. The CDR3 DNA reads TGCAGTGCTAGGAACCAGGACAGGGTTGAAAAACTGTTTTTT. It yields the protein CSARNQDRVEKLFF.

This clonotype was found many times. The chain is built from TRBV5-1 and TRBJ1-2; D may be TRBD1 (6 bases). From germline, CDR1 is SGHRS and CDR2 YFSETQ. This CDR3 has 15 residues. The V end was cut by 6 bases, the J end by 1 base, with 16 bases between. The CDR3 here is CASIPSTGVNYGYTF. The CDR3 coding sequence is TGCGCCAGCATACCCTCGACAGGCGTTAACTATGGCTACACCTTC. Drawing the rest from reference TRBV5-1 and TRBJ1-2, the complete variable domain is KAGVTQTPRYLIKTRGQQVTLSCSPISGHRSVSWYQQTPGQGLQFLFEYFSETQRNKGNFPGRFSGRQFSNSRSEMNVSTLELGDSALYLCASIPSTGVNYGYTFGSGTRLTVV.

This clonotype was recorded at least ten times. The chain uses TRBV7-2 and TRBJ1-4; D uncertain. From germline, CDR1 is SGHTA and CDR2 FQGNSA. The CDR3 runs to 15 residues. V was clipped by 5 bases and J by 0 bases, with 10 bases between them. As DNA, the CDR3 is TGTGCCAGCAGCACAAAGGGAGCAACTAATGAAAAACTGTTTTTT. Amino acids: CASSTKGATNEKLFF.

This clonotype showed up many times. The V and J genes are TRBV11-2 and TRBJ1-1; maybe TRBD1 (6 bases). Germline CDR1 SGHAT, CDR2 FQNNGV. CDR3 length: 14 residues. V lost 5 bases to trimming and J lost 1 base, with 11 bases between them. The CDR3 here is CASSLLTGNTEAFF. In DNA form, the CDR3 reads TGTGCCAGCAGCCTCCTGACAGGGAACACTGAAGCTTTCTTT.

This clonotype was recorded many times. The chain combines TRBV13 with TRBJ2-7, with a possible D match to TRBD1 (6 bases). Looked up from germline, CDR1 is PRHDT and CDR2 is FYEKMQ (reference sequence). V lost 5 bases and J 5 bases, leaving 13 bases between the germline ends. The CDR3 runs to 13 residues. CDR3 residues: CASSLQGIHEQYF. The CDR3 DNA follows: TGTGCCAGCAGCCTACAGGGTATCCACGAGCAGTACTTC.

This clonotype was picked up many times. The rearrangement joins TRBV4-1 to TRBJ2-7; D gene ambiguous. Germline V gene sequence: CDR1 MGHRA, CDR2 YSYEKL. The length of the CDR3 is 16 residues. The V end lost 0 bases, the J end lost 0 bases, and 12 bases lay between the germline ends. CDR3: CASSQDRAENSYEQYF. CDR3 nucleotides: TGCGCCAGCAGCCAAGATCGGGCAGAAAACTCCTACGAGCAGTACTTC.

At least ten counts were recorded for this clonotype. The genes are TRBV29-1 and TRBJ2-1; D is perhaps TRBD2 (5 bases). CDR1 and CDR2 (germline): SQVTM, ANQGSEA. The length of the CDR3 is 18 residues. V was shortened by 7 bases and J by 1 base, with 26 bases between the two germline ends. The CDR3 bases are TGCAGCGCTCTCCCCGGGAACGGAGACTCCCTATCCTACAATGAGCAGTTCTTC. It yields the protein CSALPGNGDSLSYNEQFF.

This clonotype came up many times. This chain joins TRBV5-1 and TRBJ2-7, with 11 positions matching TRBD1. Trimming at V came to 1 base and at J to 5 bases, leaving 5 bases not matched to a gene. This CDR3 contains 15 residues. Germline V lookup: CDR1 SGHRS, CDR2 YFSETQ. Written as DNA, the CDR3 is TGCGCCAGCAGCTTGAATGGACAGGGGGCCCACGAGCAGTACTTC. Residues: CASSLNGQGAHEQYF.

At least ten counts were recorded for this clonotype. The V and J genes are TRBV5-5 and TRBJ2-3; D possibly corresponds to TRBD2 (6 bases). Per the germline V gene, CDR1 is SGHKS and CDR2 is YYEKEE (reference sequence). The CDR3 is 15 amino acids. Trimming took 1 base from V and 6 from J, leaving 15 bases between them. CDR3 amino acids: CASSLRGRGPDTQYF. The DNA for the CDR3 is TGTGCCAGCAGCTTGCGGGGGAGAGGTCCCGATACGCAGTATTTT.

In this sample, this clonotype turned up many times. The chain joins TRBV20-1 to TRBJ2-1; TRBD2 matches at 9 bases. From germline, CDR1 is DFQATT and CDR2 SNEGSKA (reference sequence). V gave up 1 base and J gave up 5 bases; unmatched junction bases: 15. The CDR3 is made up of 18 amino acids. CDR3 in amino acids: CSARGVVAGGRADNEQFF. The CDR3 DNA follows: TGCAGTGCTAGAGGGGTCGTGGCGGGGGGGCGGGCCGACAATGAGCAGTTCTTC.

This clonotype was counted many times. The chain joins TRBV20-1 to TRBJ2-7; 10 positions match TRBD1. Germline assignment: CDR1 DFQATT and CDR2 SNEGSKA (reference sequence). The ends lost 3 bases at V and 7 bases at J; junction bases unmatched: 9. The CDR3 covers 14 residues. In DNA, the CDR3 is TGCAGTGCTAGTCCTCGACAGGGGGCAAGGGAGCAGTACTTC. This translates into CSASPRQGAREQYF.

In this sample, this clonotype turned up many times. This chain joins TRBV5-1 and TRBJ1-1; tentative D call: TRBD1 (5 bases). The CDR3 has 13 residues. Between the trimmed V and J ends, which lost 4 bases and 5 bases, there was a span of 12 bases. From germline, CDR1 is SGHRS and CDR2 YFSETQ. CDR3 region: CASSRGGGTEAFF. CDR3 coding DNA: TGCGCCAGCAGCCGGGGCGGGGGTACTGAAGCTTTCTTT.

This clonotype was detected many times. The rearrangement uses TRBV6-5 and TRBJ2-1, with D tentatively TRBD1 (6 bases). Trimming stripped 0 bases from V and 4 bases from J, with 16 bases between. CDR1 is MNHEY and CDR2 is SVGAGI in the germline V gene. This CDR3 is 17 amino acids long. The CDR3 protein is CASSYSPPTGIYNEQFF. Here the CDR3 DNA reads TGTGCCAGCAGTTACTCGCCCCCGACAGGTATATACAATGAGCAGTTCTTC.

The rearrangement links TRBV4-2 to TRBJ2-1, with 12 nucleotides matching TRBD2. V shed 0 bases, J shed 9 bases, and the junction held 12 bases outside the gene matches. The CDR3 is made up of 18 amino acids. From germline, CDR1 is LGHNA and CDR2 YNFKEQ. The CDR3 spells CASSQEVWRLAGEGEQFF. The CDR3, as DNA: TGTGCCAGCAGCCAAGAAGTGTGGAGACTAGCGGGGGAAGGTGAGCAGTTCTTC.

This clonotype was counted many times. The CDR3 nucleotides read TGTGCCAGCAGCTCTGGGGGGGCAGGCGGATCGAACACTGAAGCTTTCTTT. Amino acid sequence: CASSSGGAGGSNTEAFF. The rearrangement joins TRBV7-2 to TRBJ1-1, with D possibly being TRBD1 (6 bases). CDR3 length: 17 amino acids. Germline V gene sequence: CDR1 SGHTA, CDR2 FQGNSA. Trimming removed 4 bases from V and 1 base from J, with 19 bases in between.